The clone carrying this TCR beta chain was detected many times. Germline loops: CDR1 SNHLY, CDR2 FYNNEI. V gave up 4 bases and J gave up 1 base, with 5 bases separating them. The CDR3 length is 13 residues. In TCRdb, the 5' RACE reads were re-called with MiXCR into one record per CDR3 protein. The profile shows 50,000 to 75,000 distinct CDR3 sequences, roughly 13% of them singletons. This record comes from a study of neurological immune-mediated disorders. Sequencing was carried out using PBMCs. The TCR comes from a woman aged 60-75 years with HTLV-1-associated myelopathy (HAM/TSP). The chain links TRBV2 to TRBJ2-1; no definite D call. CDR3 protein: CASSGNSYNEQFF. The CDR3 nucleotides read TGTGCCAGCAGTGGCAATTCCTACAATGAGCAGTTCTTC.